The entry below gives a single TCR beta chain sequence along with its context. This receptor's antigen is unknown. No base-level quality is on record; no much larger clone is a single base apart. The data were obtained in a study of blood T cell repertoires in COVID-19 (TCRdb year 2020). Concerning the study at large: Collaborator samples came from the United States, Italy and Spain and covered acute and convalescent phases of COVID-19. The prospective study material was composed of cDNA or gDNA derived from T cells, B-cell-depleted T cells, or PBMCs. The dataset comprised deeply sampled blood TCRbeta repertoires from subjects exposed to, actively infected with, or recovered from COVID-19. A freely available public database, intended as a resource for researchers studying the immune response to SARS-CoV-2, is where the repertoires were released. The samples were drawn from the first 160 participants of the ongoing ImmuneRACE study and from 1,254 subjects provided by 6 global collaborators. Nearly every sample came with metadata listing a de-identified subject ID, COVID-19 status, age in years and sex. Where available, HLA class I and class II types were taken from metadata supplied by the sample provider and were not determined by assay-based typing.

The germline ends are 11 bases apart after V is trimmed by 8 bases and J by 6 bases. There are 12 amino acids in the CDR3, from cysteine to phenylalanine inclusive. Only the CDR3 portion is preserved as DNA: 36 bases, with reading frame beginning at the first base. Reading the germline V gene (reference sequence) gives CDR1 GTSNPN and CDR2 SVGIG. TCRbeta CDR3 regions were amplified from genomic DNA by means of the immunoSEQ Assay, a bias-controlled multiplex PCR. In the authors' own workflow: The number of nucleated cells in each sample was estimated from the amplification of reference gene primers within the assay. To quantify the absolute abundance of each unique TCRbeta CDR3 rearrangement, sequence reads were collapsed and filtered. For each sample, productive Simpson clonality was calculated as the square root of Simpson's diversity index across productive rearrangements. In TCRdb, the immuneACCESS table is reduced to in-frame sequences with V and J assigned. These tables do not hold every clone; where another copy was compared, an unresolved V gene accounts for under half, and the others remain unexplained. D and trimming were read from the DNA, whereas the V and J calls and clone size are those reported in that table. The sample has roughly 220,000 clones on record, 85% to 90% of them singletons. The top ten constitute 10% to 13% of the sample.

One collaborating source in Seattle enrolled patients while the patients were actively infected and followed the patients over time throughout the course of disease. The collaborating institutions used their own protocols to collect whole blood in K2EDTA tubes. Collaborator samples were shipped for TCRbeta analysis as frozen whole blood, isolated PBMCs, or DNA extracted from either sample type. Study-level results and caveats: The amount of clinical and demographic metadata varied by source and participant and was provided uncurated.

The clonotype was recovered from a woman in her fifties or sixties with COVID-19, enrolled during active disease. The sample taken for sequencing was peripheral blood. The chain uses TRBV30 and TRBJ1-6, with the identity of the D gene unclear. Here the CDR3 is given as CAGGQSNSPLHF. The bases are TGTGCCGGAGGTCAGTCTAATTCACCCCTCCACTTT.